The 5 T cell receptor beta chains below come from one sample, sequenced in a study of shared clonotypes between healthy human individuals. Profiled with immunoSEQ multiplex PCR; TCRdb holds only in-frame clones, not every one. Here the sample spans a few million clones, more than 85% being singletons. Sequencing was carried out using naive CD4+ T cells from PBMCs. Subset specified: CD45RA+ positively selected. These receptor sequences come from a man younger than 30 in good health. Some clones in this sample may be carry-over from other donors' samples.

CDR3 region: CASSHRTSGRFAGELFF. The CDR3, as DNA: TGTGCCAGCAGCCACCGGACTAGCGGGAGGTTCGCCGGGGAGCTGTTTTTT. The chain carries TRBV5-4 and TRBJ2-2; 14 nucleotides match TRBD2. Germline CDR1 and CDR2: SGHNT and YYREEE (reference sequence). V lost 4 bases and J lost 6; bases outside the gene matches: 8. The CDR3 totals 17 residues.

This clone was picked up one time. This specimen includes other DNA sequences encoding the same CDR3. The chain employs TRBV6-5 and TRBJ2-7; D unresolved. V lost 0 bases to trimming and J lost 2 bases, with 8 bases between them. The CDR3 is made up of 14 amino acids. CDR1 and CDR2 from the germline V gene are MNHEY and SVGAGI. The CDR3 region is CASSYSRGTYEQYF. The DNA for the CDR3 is TGTGCCAGCAGTTACTCGAGAGGAACCTACGAGCAGTACTTC.

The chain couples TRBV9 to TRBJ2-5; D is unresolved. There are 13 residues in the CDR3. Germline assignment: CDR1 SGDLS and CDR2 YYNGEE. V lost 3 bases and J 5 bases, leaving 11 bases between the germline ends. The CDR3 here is CASSANSGETQYF. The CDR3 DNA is TGTGCCAGCAGCGCCAATTCCGGGGAGACCCAGTACTTC.

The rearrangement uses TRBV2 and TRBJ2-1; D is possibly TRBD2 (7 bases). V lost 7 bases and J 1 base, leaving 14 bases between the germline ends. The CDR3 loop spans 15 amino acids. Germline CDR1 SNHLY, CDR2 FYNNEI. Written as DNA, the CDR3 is TGTGCCAGCACCGCACAGGGAGGGTCCTACAATGAGCAGTTCTTC. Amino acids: CASTAQGGSYNEQFF. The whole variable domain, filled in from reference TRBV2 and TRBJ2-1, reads EPEVTQTPSHQVTQMGQEVILRCVPISNHLYFYWYRQILGQKVEFLVSFYNNEISEKSEIFDDQFSVERPDGSNFTLKIRSTKLEDSAMYFCASTAQGGSYNEQFFGPGTRLTVL.

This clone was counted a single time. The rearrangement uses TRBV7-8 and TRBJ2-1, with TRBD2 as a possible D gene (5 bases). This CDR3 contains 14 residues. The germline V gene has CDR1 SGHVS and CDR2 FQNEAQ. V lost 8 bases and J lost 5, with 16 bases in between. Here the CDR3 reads CASGRAGKDNEQFF. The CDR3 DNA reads TGTGCCAGCGGGCGGGCCGGGAAGGACAATGAGCAGTTCTTC.